This T cell receptor beta chain was identified during a study of T-cell memory formation after mild COVID-19. Background on the study: Among the donors, TCR clusters were largely specific to each donor.

Findings and caveats of the study: The pre-infection memory compartment contained some responding clones, suggesting cross-reactive memory joined. Clones contracting over day 15 to 85 were CD4/CD8 balanced, with later expanders leaning CD4+.

It was 5'RACE with constant-segment primers that produced the TCR alpha and TCR beta cDNA libraries, which carried sample barcodes and UMIs. Using its own MiXCR run on the 5' RACE reads, TCRdb lists one record per CDR3 protein. Of 470,000 or so distinct CDR3 sequences in the sample, approximately 25% were seen once. V shed 6 bases and J 0 bases; nucleotides not matched to a gene: 8. From germline, CDR1 is SGDLS and CDR2 YYNGEE. This CDR3 is 15 amino acids long. There are a few counts of this clonotype. The antigen is not known. What was sequenced was PBMCs or a T cell subset sorted from them (not recorded which). This TCR was sampled from an adult woman who had mild COVID-19 (a few samples of this study predate the infection). Cell type and time point are not known. The chain recombines TRBV9 with TRBJ2-5, with 7 bases that match TRBD2. The CDR3 nucleotides read TGTGCCAGCACCCTTAGCGGGCGGGACCAAGAGACCCAGTACTTC. Residues: CASTLSGRDQETQYF.